This T cell receptor (beta chain) originates from a study of vaccination and CD4 T cells after COVID-19. Across the whole study: The stimulus for the cells was overlapping spike peptides derived from SARS-CoV-2, HCoV-NL63, HCoV-OC43 and HCoV-229E.

Points on this clonotype: Its specificity is unknown.

Germline trimming cut 5 bases from V and 10 bases from J; bases unmatched to any gene: 15. The V gene's germline CDR1 is SNHLY and CDR2 FYNNEI. CDR3 length equals 17 residues. Sequencing of the DNA from cultured CD4+ T cells was carried out with the Oncomine TCR Beta short-read assay. From the PCR reads, TCRdb called clonotypes with MiXCR, one entry per CDR3 protein. Here the sample spans approximately 4,600 distinct CDR3 sequences, roughly 60% being singletons. Study-level points and caveats: Reactive clonotype counts went from median approximately 20 after infection to 35 to 40 after vaccination, nonsignificantly.

Specified treatment: roughly ten-day PBMC culture with coronavirus spike peptide pools or control peptides (ViraFEST assay). Unexposed donor CD4+ T cells predated the COVID-19 pandemic, collected 2011-2018. The sequence derives from a human donor in good health. The chain couples TRBV2 to TRBJ1-6, with 9 bases aligning to TRBD1. The sample consisted of CD4+ T cells from blood, cultured in vitro. The CDR3 here is CASSRTSGTGWDSPLHF. DNA for the CDR3: TGTGCCAGCAGTCGAACATCCGGGACAGGGTGGGACTCACCCCTCCACTTT.